The clone carrying this TCR beta chain was seen only a few times. Its antigen remains unknown. These data come from a study of T cells in Graves' hyperthyroidism and ophthalmopathy. Broader study findings: Ophthalmopathy was predicted by the model a median of approximately 6 months ahead of onset. Appearing also in blood were most of the thyroid clonotypes expanded above 0.001.

With duration under 3 months, ophthalmopathy was active: Clinical Activity Score at least 3, NOSPECS at least 4. From RNA transcripts, TCR beta CDR3 regions were amplified. Using the HTBI primer set, a first-round RT-PCR was run on the TCR CDR3. A single record per CDR3 protein comes from TCRdb applying MiXCR to the multiplex PCR reads. Here the sample spans about 600,000 distinct CDR3 sequences, around 15% being singletons. V lost 0 bases and J lost 7, with 4 bases in between. The V gene's germline CDR1 is GTSNPN and CDR2 SVGIG (reference sequence). The CDR3 spans 11 residues. The clonotype comes from a woman between 50 and 59 years old with Graves' ophthalmopathy. Material: blood. V gene TRBV30 combines with J gene TRBJ1-5; D is unclear. The CDR3 bases are TGTGCCTGGAGTGTTGGGCAGCCCCAGCATTTT. This codes for CAWSVGQPQHF. Together with reference TRBV30 and TRBJ1-5, the CDR3 gives the full variable domain: SQTIHQWPATLVQPVGSPLSLECTVEGTSNPNLYWYRQAAGRGLQLLFYSVGIGQISSEVPQNLSASRPQDRQFILSSKKLLLSDSGFYLCAWSVGQPQHFGDGTRLSIL.